This record covers a single TCR beta chain. The entry originates in a study of blood T cell repertoires in COVID-19. Study at large: Samples taken during acute and convalescent COVID-19 were collected in the United States, Italy and Spain. The cDNA or gDNA used as material had been derived from T cells, B-cell-depleted T cells, or PBMCs.

How the authors handled the data: The assay estimated nucleated cells by amplifying reference gene primers. The protocol was immunoSEQ multiplex PCR, while the TCRdb copy is restricted to in-frame clones and leaves out a portion. V, J and clone size reflect that table, while D and trimming were determined from the DNA. This table holds roughly 500,000 clones, 80% to 90% found once. The CDR3 length is 17 residues. With 4 bases clipped from V and 1 base from J, the junction kept 10 bases outside the gene matches. Germline V gives CDR1 SGHAT, CDR2 FQNNGV. The sample taken for sequencing was peripheral blood. The J gene is TRBJ2-7, the V gene TRBV11-2; 10 nucleotides line up with TRBD2. This clonotype was sampled from a human donor in a cohort sampled during active COVID-19. Written as DNA, the CDR3 is TGTGCCAGCAGCTCCTCGGGAGCGGGAGGGAGTTCCTACGAGCAGTACTTC. Translating gives CASSSSGAGGSSYEQYF.